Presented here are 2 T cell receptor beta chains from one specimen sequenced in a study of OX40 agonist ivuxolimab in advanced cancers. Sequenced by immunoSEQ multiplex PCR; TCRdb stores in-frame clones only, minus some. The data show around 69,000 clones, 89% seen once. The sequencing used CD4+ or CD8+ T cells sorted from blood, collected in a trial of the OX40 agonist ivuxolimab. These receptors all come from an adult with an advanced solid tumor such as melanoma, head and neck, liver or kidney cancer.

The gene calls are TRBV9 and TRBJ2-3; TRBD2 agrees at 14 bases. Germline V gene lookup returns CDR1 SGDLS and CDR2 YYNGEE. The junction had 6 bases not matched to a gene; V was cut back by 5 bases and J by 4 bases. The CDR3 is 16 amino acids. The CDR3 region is CASSRLAGGPADTQYF. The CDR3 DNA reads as TGTGCCAGCAGTCGACTAGCGGGAGGGCCCGCAGATACGCAGTATTTT.

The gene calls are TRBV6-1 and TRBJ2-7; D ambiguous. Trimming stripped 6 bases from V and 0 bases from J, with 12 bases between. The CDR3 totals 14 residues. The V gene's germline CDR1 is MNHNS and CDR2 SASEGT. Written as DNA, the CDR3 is TGTGCCAGCAGCAGAAGCCGTAGCTCCTACGAGCAGTACTTC. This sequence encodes CASSRSRSSYEQYF.